The 28 T cell receptor beta chains listed next were all sequenced from one sample in a study of shared clonotypes between healthy human individuals. Measured with immunoSEQ multiplex PCR; TCRdb has only the in-frame clones, and not every one. The data show approximately 2,000,000 clones, roughly 93% seen once. CD8 cells classed as naive were CD45RO-negative and positively selected for CCR7, excluding terminally differentiated effector memory CD45RA+ cells. The sample was naive CD8+ T cells from PBMCs. Receptors originate from a man younger than 35 in good health. Some clones in this sample may be carry-over from other donors' samples.

As concerns this clone: Other DNA sequences within the sample encode an identical CDR3. V is TRBV9 and J is TRBJ2-5; D is ambiguous. Germline CDR1 and CDR2: SGDLS and YYNGEE. The CDR3 spans 13 residues. Trimming cost V 0 bases and J 5 bases, with 8 bases left between them. CDR3 residues: CASSVGLGETQYF. The DNA of the CDR3 is TGTGCCAGCAGCGTAGGGTTAGGGGAGACCCAGTACTTC. The full variable domain, in which reference TRBV9 and TRBJ2-5 provide the parts outside the CDR3, is DSGVTQTPKHLITATGQRVTLRCSPRSGDLSVYWYQQSLDQGLQFLIQYYNGEERAKGNILERFSAQQFPDLHSELNLSSLELGDSALYFCASSVGLGETQYFGPGTRLLVL.

Points on this clone: The sample holds other DNA sequences that translate to the same CDR3. J is TRBJ2-2 and V is TRBV11-2; a possible D gene is TRBD1 (6 bases). V dropped 5 bases and J dropped 0 bases, with 10 bases sitting between them. Germline-derived CDR1 and CDR2 are SGHAT and FQNNGV. The CDR3 loop spans 15 amino acids. For the CDR3, the DNA is TGTGCCAGCAGCCCGCGGACAGCGAACACCGGGGAGCTGTTTTTT. Translation gives CASSPRTANTGELFF.

V usage is TRBV4-3 and J usage is TRBJ2-3; D remains ambiguous. The germline V gene encodes CDR1 LGHNA and CDR2 YSLEER. The CDR3 is 15 residues long. Deletions cut 0 bases from V and 0 bases from J, with 7 bases between. In nucleotides, the CDR3 is TGCGCCAGCAGCCAAGATTTGGACAGCACAGATACGCAGTATTTT. This translates into CASSQDLDSTDTQYF.

V gene TRBV11-2 combines with J gene TRBJ2-2; no reliable D call. V was pared by 8 bases and J by 7 bases, with 14 bases between. Germline CDR1 reads SGHAT; CDR2 reads FQNNGV. The length of the CDR3 is 13 residues. DNA of the CDR3: TGTGCCAGCGTTAGGTCCTTACTCGGGGAGCTGTTTTTT. Protein sequence: CASVRSLLGELFF.

The rearrangement joins TRBV5-1 to TRBJ2-3, with no clear D. CDR1 and CDR2 from the germline V gene are SGHRS and YFSETQ. This CDR3 is built from 15 residues. Trimming shortened V by 1 base and J by 0 bases, and 9 bases separated the two germline ends. In nucleotides, the CDR3 is TGCGCCAGCAGCTTGTTAAGGAGAAGCACAGATACGCAGTATTTT. It specifies CASSLLRRSTDTQYF.

CDR3 sequence: CASTAGRSYEQYF. CDR3 in DNA: TGTGCCAGCACCGCGGGGAGAAGCTACGAGCAGTACTTC. The V gene is TRBV11-2, the J gene TRBJ2-7; tentative D call: TRBD2 (6 bases). The CDR3 consists of 13 residues. Trimming shortened V by 7 bases and J by 3 bases, and 13 bases separated the two germline ends. Germline values: CDR1 SGHAT, CDR2 FQNNGV. Together with reference TRBV11-2 and TRBJ2-7, the CDR3 gives the full variable domain: EAGVAQSPRYKIIEKRQSVAFWCNPISGHATLYWYQQILGQGPKLLIQFQNNGVVDDSQLPKDRFSAERLKGVDSTLKIQPAKLEDSAVYLCASTAGRSYEQYFGPGTRLTVT.

This sequence joins TRBV28 and TRBJ2-4; 9 nucleotides match TRBD1. The V gene end was trimmed by 5 bases and the J gene end by 1 base; junction bases not matched to a gene: 15. The CDR3 has 19 amino acids. Per germline, CDR1 MDHEN and CDR2 SYDVKM. For the CDR3, the DNA is TGTGCCAGCAGTCGAATCCGGGACAGGGCTCGTGGGGCCAAAAACATTCAGTACTTC. Its protein product is CASSRIRDRARGAKNIQYF.

Note on this clone: This sample also contains other DNA sequences that code for the same CDR3. The CDR3 here is CAWSVLGSYEQYF. The CDR3 coding sequence is TGTGCCTGGAGTGTACTAGGCTCGTACGAGCAGTACTTC. V gene TRBV30 combines with J gene TRBJ2-7; a possible D gene is TRBD2 (5 bases). The CDR3 is 13 residues long. Germline-derived CDR1 and CDR2 are GTSNPN and SVGIG (reference sequence). Deletions cut 0 bases from V and 4 bases from J, with 10 bases between.

This chain links TRBV7-9 with TRBJ2-7; D may match TRBD1 or TRBD2 (5 bases each). V was pared by 1 base and J by 9 bases, with 13 bases between. The germline V gene has CDR1 SEHNR and CDR2 FQNEAQ (reference sequence). The CDR3 has 13 amino acids. Here the CDR3 reads CASSLGFGDRQYF. The CDR3 region has the DNA TGTGCCAGCAGCTTAGGTTTTGGGGACCGGCAGTACTTC.

This clone was observed a single time. Other DNA sequences in the same sample also yield this CDR3. The CDR3 DNA sequence: TGTGCCAGCAGCTTGGCCGGAGCGGTTTACGAGCAGTACTTC. It encodes CASSLAGAVYEQYF. The chain joins TRBV5-4 to TRBJ2-7, with a weak D call TRBD2 (5 bases). The CDR3 has 14 amino acids. Germline loops: CDR1 SGHNT, CDR2 YYREEE (reference sequence). V lost 0 bases and J lost 4, with 11 bases in between.

The genes are TRBV2 and TRBJ1-5, with D hard to call. The CDR3 is made up of 14 amino acids. Germline CDR1 SNHLY, CDR2 FYNNEI. The V and J ends lost 4 bases and 0 bases respectively, with 7 bases between them. DNA for the CDR3: TGTGCCAGCAGTGGAGTGACTAGCAATCAGCCCCAGCATTTT. This sequence encodes CASSGVTSNQPQHF.

Details on this clone: The same CDR3 arises from other DNA sequences in this sample as well. The V and J genes are TRBV19 and TRBJ2-2; possible D gene TRBD2, 5 bases. The CDR3 is 14 amino acids. Between the trimmed V and J ends, which lost 1 base and 4 bases, there was a span of 7 bases. The germline V gene has CDR1 LNHDA and CDR2 SQIVND (reference sequence). CDR3: CASSIVRATGELFF. The CDR3, as DNA: TGTGCCAGTAGTATAGTGAGGGCCACCGGGGAGCTGTTTTTT.

This CDR3 is CASSLADHFRGETQYF. CDR3 in DNA: TGTGCCAGCAGCTTAGCGGACCACTTCAGGGGGGAGACCCAGTACTTC. The rearrangement joins TRBV7-9 to TRBJ2-5, with 7 bases aligning to TRBD1. Looked up from germline, CDR1 is SEHNR and CDR2 is FQNEAQ (reference sequence). The CDR3 runs 16 residues. V shed 0 bases and J 5 bases; nucleotides not matched to a gene: 9.

J is TRBJ2-1 and V is TRBV11-2, with D unresolved. The CDR3 sequence is 13 residues long. V shed 5 bases and J shed 5 bases, with 10 bases lying between them. From germline, CDR1 is SGHAT and CDR2 FQNNGV. CDR3 coding DNA: TGTGCCAGCAGCCCGGACCCTAACAATGAGCAGTTCTTC. Translation: CASSPDPNNEQFF.

The chain is built from TRBV6-6 and TRBJ2-1; TRBD2 matches 9 bases. Germline CDR1 reads MNHNY; CDR2 reads SVGAGI (reference sequence). The CDR3 has 16 amino acids. With V trimmed by 2 bases and J by 8 bases, 10 bases remained unmatched. CDR3 sequence (DNA): TGTGCCAGCAGTTACGGTGGCGGGAGGGCCAACGATGAGCAGTTCTTC. This codes for CASSYGGGRANDEQFF.

The chain has TRBV11-2 and TRBJ2-1, with no clear D. Germline lookup yields CDR1 SGHAT and CDR2 FQNNGV. The CDR3 has 14 amino acids. V lost 5 bases, J lost 0 bases, and 8 bases lay in between. CDR3 in DNA: TGTGCCAGCAGCGCCCTGGGCTCCTACAATGAGCAGTTCTTC. As protein: CASSALGSYNEQFF.

Note on this clone: Other nucleotide sequences in the sample specify the same CDR3. The V and J genes are TRBV28 and TRBJ2-2, with D perhaps matching TRBD2 (5 bases). The V and J ends lost 2 bases and 1 base respectively, with 8 bases between them. This CDR3 is 15 amino acids long. Germline lookup yields CDR1 MDHEN and CDR2 SYDVKM. DNA of the CDR3: TGTGCCAGCAGTTTACTAGCAGTGAACACCGGGGAGCTGTTTTTT. Translation: CASSLLAVNTGELFF.

This chain connects TRBV7-9 to TRBJ2-1; unclear D gene. The ends were cut back, 5 bases at V and 7 bases at J, with 12 bases in the middle. This CDR3 region has 13 residues. Per germline, CDR1 SEHNR and CDR2 FQNEAQ (reference sequence). The CDR3, as DNA: TGTGCCAGCAGCCCCAGTATGAGGAATGAGCAGTTCTTC. Translated: CASSPSMRNEQFF.

The chain couples TRBV7-9 to TRBJ2-4; maybe TRBD1 (5 bases). The CDR3 extends over 13 amino acids. CDR1 and CDR2 from the germline V gene are SEHNR and FQNEAQ (reference sequence). V shed 3 bases and J shed 4 bases, with 7 bases lying between them. In DNA, the CDR3 is TGTGCCAGCAGCTTCGACAGAAAAAACATTCAGTACTTC. This gives the protein CASSFDRKNIQYF.

The V gene is TRBV6-1, the J gene TRBJ1-1; TRBD1 might be the D (5 bases). With 2 bases removed from V and 4 bases from J, the gap between germline ends came to 11 bases. The CDR3 contains 14 residues. CDR1 and CDR2 (germline): MNHNS, SASEGT. Written as DNA, the CDR3 is TGTGCCAGCAGTGAAAGTCCAGGGAGCACTGAAGCTTTCTTT. The encoded protein is CASSESPGSTEAFF.

The rearrangement uses TRBV6-5 and TRBJ2-7; tentatively, D is TRBD2 (5 bases). Trimming left V 7 bases short and J 5 bases short, with 21 bases between. Germline V lookup: CDR1 MNHEY, CDR2 SVGAGI. CDR3 length: 15 amino acids. The CDR3 nucleotides read TGTGCCAGCATGAAGGCCTCGGGTGTCGGGGACGAGCAGTACTTC. This translates into CASMKASGVGDEQYF.

J is TRBJ2-1 and V is TRBV4-1; D assignment may be TRBD1 or TRBD2 (5 bases each). Per germline, CDR1 MGHRA and CDR2 YSYEKL. The V and J ends lost 5 bases and 9 bases respectively, with 17 bases between them. The CDR3 loop spans 14 amino acids. The CDR3 region is CASSTGAGKGEQFF. The CDR3, as DNA: TGCGCCAGCAGCACCGGGGCCGGAAAAGGTGAGCAGTTCTTC.

The chain has TRBV6-5 and TRBJ2-5; D gene unclear. The CDR3 has 12 amino acids. Germline loops: CDR1 MNHEY, CDR2 SVGAGI. V was clipped by 6 bases and J by 4 bases, with 9 bases between them. CDR3 bases: TGTGCCAGCAGCCCCTGGGGAGAGACCCAGTACTTC. Its translation is CASSPWGETQYF.

The chain has TRBV27 and TRBJ2-3; 12 bases are shared with TRBD2. The CDR3 runs to 16 residues. Germline CDR1 reads MNHEY; CDR2 reads SMNVEV (reference sequence). Unmatched junction bases numbered 1, after V lost 3 bases and J lost 0 bases. The CDR3 loop reads CASSFGLAGSTDTQYF. The CDR3 DNA is TGTGCCAGCAGTTTCGGACTAGCGGGGAGCACAGATACGCAGTATTTT.

This rearrangement joins TRBV9 to TRBJ2-6, with D hard to call. Germline CDR1 and CDR2: SGDLS and YYNGEE. CDR3 length: 17 amino acids. The ends were cut back, 4 bases at V and 0 bases at J, with 14 bases in the middle. In DNA, the CDR3 is TGTGCCAGCAGCATGAGGACGGGCCGCTCTGGGGCCAACGTCCTGACTTTC. Translating it yields CASSMRTGRSGANVLTF.

This chain links TRBV7-3 with TRBJ1-3, with D hard to call. CDR1 is SGHTA and CDR2 is FQGTGA in the germline V gene. This CDR3 comprises 18 residues. V was cut by 6 bases and J by 0 bases, with 21 bases left in between. Here the CDR3 reads CASSCLLFGKSSGNTIYF. CDR3 in DNA: TGTGCCAGCAGTTGCCTCTTGTTTGGGAAGAGCTCTGGAAACACCATATATTTT.

This rearrangement joins TRBV30 to TRBJ1-4; TRBD1 is a possible D gene (6 bases). Germline V gives CDR1 GTSNPN, CDR2 SVGIG (reference sequence). The CDR3 is 15 residues long. Trimming removed 0 bases at V and 2 bases at J, with 10 bases between. The CDR3 is CAWSVVRGTNEKLFF. The CDR3 DNA sequence: TGTGCCTGGAGTGTGGTCAGGGGTACTAATGAAAAACTGTTTTTT.

The rearrangement links TRBV5-8 to TRBJ2-2, with 8 bases identical to TRBD1. The CDR3 consists of 15 residues. The germline gives CDR1 SGHTS, CDR2 YDEGEE. V was clipped by 4 bases and J by 3 bases; unmatched bases: 5. CDR3 loop: CASSPLQGDTGELFF. CDR3 sequence (DNA): TGTGCCAGCAGCCCCCTACAGGGGGACACCGGGGAGCTGTTTTTT.